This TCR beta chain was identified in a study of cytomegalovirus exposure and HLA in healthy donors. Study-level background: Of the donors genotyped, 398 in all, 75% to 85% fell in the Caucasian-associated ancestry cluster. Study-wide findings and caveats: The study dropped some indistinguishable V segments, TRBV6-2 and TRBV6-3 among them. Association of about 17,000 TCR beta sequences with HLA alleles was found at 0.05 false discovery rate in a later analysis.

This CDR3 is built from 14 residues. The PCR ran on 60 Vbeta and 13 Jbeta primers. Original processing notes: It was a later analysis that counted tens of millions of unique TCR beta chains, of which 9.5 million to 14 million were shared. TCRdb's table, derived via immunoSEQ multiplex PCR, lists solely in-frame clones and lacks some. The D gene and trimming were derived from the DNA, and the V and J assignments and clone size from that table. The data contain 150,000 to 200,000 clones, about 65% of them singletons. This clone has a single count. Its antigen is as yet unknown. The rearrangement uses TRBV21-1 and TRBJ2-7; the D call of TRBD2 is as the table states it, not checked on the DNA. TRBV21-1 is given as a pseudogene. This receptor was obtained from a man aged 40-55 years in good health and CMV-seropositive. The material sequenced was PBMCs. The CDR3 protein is CASSKGGPSYEQYF. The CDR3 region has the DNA TGTGCCAGCAGCAAAGGAGGGCCCTCCTACGAGCAGTACTTC.